This T cell receptor beta chain was captured by sequencing in a study of control samples from healthy donors and cancer patients. CDR1 and CDR2 from the germline V gene are ENHRY and SYGVKD. The CDR3 contains 15 residues. Trimming shortened V by 6 bases and J by 1 base, and 13 bases separated the two germline ends. Only in-frame clones appear in the TCRdb table, and some are missing; sequencing was by immunoSEQ multiplex PCR. In the table there are approximately 90,000 clones, around 85% of which are singletons. This rearrangement joins TRBV10-3 to TRBJ2-1; D not resolved. The sample taken for sequencing was PBMCs. This clonotype was obtained from a man between 65 and 85 years old with lung cancer. The CDR3 DNA follows: TGTGCCATCAGCCCCACGGCATCGTCCTACAATGAGCAGTTCTTC. Translating it yields CAISPTASSYNEQFF.